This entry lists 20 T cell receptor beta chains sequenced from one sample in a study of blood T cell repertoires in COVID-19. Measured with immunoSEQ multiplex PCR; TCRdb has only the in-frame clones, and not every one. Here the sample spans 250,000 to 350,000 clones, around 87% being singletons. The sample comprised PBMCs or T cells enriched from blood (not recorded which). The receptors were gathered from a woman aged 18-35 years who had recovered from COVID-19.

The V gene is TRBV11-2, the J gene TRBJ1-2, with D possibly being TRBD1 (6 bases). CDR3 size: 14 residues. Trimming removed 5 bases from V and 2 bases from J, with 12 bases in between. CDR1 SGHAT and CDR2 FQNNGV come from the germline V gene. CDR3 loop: CASSTRGGNYGYTF. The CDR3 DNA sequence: TGTGCCAGCAGCACTAGGGGGGGGAACTATGGCTACACCTTC.

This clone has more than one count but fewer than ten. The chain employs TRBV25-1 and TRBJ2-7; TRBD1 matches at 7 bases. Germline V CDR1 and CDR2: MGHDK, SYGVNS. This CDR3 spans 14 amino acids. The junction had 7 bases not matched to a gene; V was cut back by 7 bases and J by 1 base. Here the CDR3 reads CASNGTVLSYEQYF. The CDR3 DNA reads TGTGCCAGCAATGGGACAGTTTTATCCTACGAGCAGTACTTC.

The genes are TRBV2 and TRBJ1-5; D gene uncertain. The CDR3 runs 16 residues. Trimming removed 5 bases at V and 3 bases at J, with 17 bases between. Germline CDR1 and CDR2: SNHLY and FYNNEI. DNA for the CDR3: TGTGCCAGCAGTAAAAGGGTCATCCGGGACAATCAGCCCCAGCATTTT. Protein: CASSKRVIRDNQPQHF.

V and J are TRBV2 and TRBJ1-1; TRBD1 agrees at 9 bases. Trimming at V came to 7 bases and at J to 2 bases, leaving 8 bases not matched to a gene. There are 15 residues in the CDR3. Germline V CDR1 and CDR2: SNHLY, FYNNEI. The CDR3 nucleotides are TGTGCCAGCAAGCTCAGGGACAGGGTTAACACTGAAGCTTTCTTT. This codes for CASKLRDRVNTEAFF. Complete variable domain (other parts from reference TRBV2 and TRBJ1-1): EPEVTQTPSHQVTQMGQEVILRCVPISNHLYFYWYRQILGQKVEFLVSFYNNEISEKSEIFDDQFSVERPDGSNFTLKIRSTKLEDSAMYFCASKLRDRVNTEAFFGQGTRLTVV.

CDR3 sequence: CASSFMAGSGNTEAFF. CDR3 bases: TGTGCCAGCAGCTTTATGGCGGGCTCTGGGAACACTGAAGCTTTCTTT. The chain links TRBV11-2 to TRBJ1-1; D remains ambiguous. The CDR3 loop spans 16 amino acids. Per the germline V gene, CDR1 is SGHAT and CDR2 is FQNNGV. The V end lost 3 bases, the J end lost 1 base, and 15 bases lay between the germline ends. The full variable domain, in which reference TRBV11-2 and TRBJ1-1 provide the parts outside the CDR3, is EAGVAQSPRYKIIEKRQSVAFWCNPISGHATLYWYQQILGQGPKLLIQFQNNGVVDDSQLPKDRFSAERLKGVDSTLKIQPAKLEDSAVYLCASSFMAGSGNTEAFFGQGTRLTVV.

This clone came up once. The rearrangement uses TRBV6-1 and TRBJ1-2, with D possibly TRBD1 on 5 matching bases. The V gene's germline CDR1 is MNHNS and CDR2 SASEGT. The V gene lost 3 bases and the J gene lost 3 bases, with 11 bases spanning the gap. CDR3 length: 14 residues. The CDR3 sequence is CASSDPDRDYGYTF. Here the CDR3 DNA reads TGTGCCAGCAGTGACCCCGACAGAGACTATGGCTACACCTTC.

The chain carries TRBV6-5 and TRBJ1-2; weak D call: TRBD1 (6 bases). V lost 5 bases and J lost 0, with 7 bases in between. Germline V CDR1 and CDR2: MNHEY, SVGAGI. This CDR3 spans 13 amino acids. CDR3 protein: CASSRQANYGYTF. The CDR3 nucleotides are TGTGCCAGCAGTAGACAGGCTAACTATGGCTACACCTTC.

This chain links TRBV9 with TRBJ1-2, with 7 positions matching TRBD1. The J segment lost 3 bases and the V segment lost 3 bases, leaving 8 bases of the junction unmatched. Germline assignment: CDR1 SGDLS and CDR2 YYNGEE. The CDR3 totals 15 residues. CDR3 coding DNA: TGTGCCAGCAGCGCCCGGGACAGAGAATACTATGGCTACACCTTC. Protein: CASSARDREYYGYTF.

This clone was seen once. The CDR3 region is CASSNRGLAVETQYF. The DNA for the CDR3 is TGTGCCAGCAGCAACCGCGGACTAGCGGTGGAGACCCAGTACTTC. The genes are TRBV11-2 and TRBJ2-5; 10 bases agree with TRBD2. In germline, CDR1 is SGHAT, CDR2 FQNNGV. This CDR3 contains 15 residues. Trimming took 5 bases from V and 5 from J; bases not matched to a gene: 8.

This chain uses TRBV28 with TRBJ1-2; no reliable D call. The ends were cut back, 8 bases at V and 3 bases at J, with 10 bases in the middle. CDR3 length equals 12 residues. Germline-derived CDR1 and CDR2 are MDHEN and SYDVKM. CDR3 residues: CASREPYYGYTF. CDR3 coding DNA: TGTGCCAGCCGGGAACCGTACTATGGCTACACCTTC.

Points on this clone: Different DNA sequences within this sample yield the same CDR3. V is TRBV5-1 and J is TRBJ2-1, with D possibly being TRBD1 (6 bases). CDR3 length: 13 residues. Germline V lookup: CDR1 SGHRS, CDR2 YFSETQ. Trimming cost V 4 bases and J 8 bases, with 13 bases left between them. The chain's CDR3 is CASSPTQGYEQFF. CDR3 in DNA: TGCGCCAGCAGCCCGACACAGGGTTATGAGCAGTTCTTC. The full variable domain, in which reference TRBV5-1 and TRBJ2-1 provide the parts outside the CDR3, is KAGVTQTPRYLIKTRGQQVTLSCSPISGHRSVSWYQQTPGQGLQFLFEYFSETQRNKGNFPGRFSGRQFSNSRSEMNVSTLELGDSALYLCASSPTQGYEQFFGPGTRLTVL.

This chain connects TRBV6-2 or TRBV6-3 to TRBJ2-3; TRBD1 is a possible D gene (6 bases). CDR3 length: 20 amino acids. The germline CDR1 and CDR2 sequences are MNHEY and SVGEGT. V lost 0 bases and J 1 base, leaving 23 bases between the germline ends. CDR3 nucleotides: TGTGCCAGCAGTTACTCTCTGCACACAGGGAGAGGAAGGGGCACAGATACGCAGTATTTT. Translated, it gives CASSYSLHTGRGRGTDTQYF.

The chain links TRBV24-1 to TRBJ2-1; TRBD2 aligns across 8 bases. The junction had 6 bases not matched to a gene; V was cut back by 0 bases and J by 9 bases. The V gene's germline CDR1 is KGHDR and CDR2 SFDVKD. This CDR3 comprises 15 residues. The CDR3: CATSDLASGGTEQFF. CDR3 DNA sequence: TGTGCCACCAGTGATTTGGCCAGCGGGGGTACTGAGCAGTTCTTC.

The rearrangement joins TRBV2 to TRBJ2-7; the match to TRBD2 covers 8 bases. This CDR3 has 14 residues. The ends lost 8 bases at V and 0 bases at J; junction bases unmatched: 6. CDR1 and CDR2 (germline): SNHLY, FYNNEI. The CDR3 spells CASVQLADSYEQYF. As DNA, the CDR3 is TGTGCCAGCGTACAACTAGCGGACTCCTACGAGCAGTACTTC.

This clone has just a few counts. Here the CDR3 reads CASRGPGQGIGYTF. In DNA, the CDR3 is TGTGCCAGCAGAGGCCCGGGACAGGGGATCGGCTACACCTTC. The V and J genes are TRBV25-1 and TRBJ1-2; TRBD1 aligns across 10 bases. This CDR3 comprises 14 residues. Germline V gives CDR1 MGHDK, CDR2 SYGVNS. Germline trimming cut 6 bases from V and 8 bases from J; bases unmatched to any gene: 9.

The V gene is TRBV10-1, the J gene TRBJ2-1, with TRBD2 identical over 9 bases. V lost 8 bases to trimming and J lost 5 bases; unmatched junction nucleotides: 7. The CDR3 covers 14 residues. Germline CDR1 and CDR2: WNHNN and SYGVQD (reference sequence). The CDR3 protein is CASSTSSGNNEQFF. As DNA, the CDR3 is TGCGCCAGCTCAACGTCTAGCGGGAACAATGAGCAGTTCTTC.

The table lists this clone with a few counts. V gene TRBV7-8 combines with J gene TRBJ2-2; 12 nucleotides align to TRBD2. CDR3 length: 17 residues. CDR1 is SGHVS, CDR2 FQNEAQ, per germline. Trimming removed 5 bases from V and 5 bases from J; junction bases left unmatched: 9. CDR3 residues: CASSPPSGGAETGELFF. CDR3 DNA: TGTGCCAGCAGCCCCCCTAGCGGGGGGGCCGAGACCGGGGAGCTGTTTTTT.

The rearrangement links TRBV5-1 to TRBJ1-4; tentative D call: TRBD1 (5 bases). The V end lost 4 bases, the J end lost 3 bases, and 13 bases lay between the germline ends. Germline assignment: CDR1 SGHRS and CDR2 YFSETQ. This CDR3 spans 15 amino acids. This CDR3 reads CASSRSGGANEKLFF. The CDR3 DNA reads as TGCGCCAGCAGCCGTTCGGGGGGTGCTAATGAAAAACTGTTTTTT.

The CDR3 DNA sequence: TGCGCCAGCAGCTTGGGGACTAGCGGAAACATATACAATGAGCAGTTCTTC. It codes for CASSLGTSGNIYNEQFF. This chain uses TRBV5-1 with TRBJ2-1, with TRBD2 matching 10 bases. Germline trimming cut 0 bases from V and 4 bases from J; bases unmatched to any gene: 7. The CDR3 covers 17 residues. Germline values: CDR1 SGHRS, CDR2 YFSETQ.

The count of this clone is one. The CDR3 reads CASSRWDRGTEQFF. CDR3 DNA: TGTGCCAGCAGCCGATGGGACAGGGGGACTGAGCAGTTCTTC. V and J are TRBV7-9 and TRBJ2-1; 11 bases line up with TRBD1. Trimming removed 5 bases from V and 9 bases from J; junction bases left unmatched: 6. The CDR3 loop spans 14 amino acids. Germline lookup yields CDR1 SEHNR and CDR2 FQNEAQ (reference sequence).